This passage covers 12 T cell receptor beta chains from one sample sequenced in a study of identical twins. A single record per CDR3 protein comes from TCRdb applying MiXCR to the 5' RACE reads. Among a few hundred thousand distinct CDR3 sequences listed, roughly 13% were seen once. This sample was shared with a second study, whose subject was yellow fever vaccine responses in identical twins.

The specimen was CD4+ T cells sorted from blood. The receptors were sampled from a woman in her late teens or twenties in good health.

Ten or more counts support this clonotype. The chain is built from TRBV6-2 or TRBV6-3 and TRBJ2-1; D not resolved. Germline values: CDR1 MNHEY, CDR2 SVGEGT. The CDR3 sequence is 14 residues long. Trimming shortened V by 7 bases and J by 6 bases, and 16 bases separated the two germline ends. CDR3 sequence reads: CASTDSLIGNEQFF. Here the CDR3 DNA reads TGTGCCAGCACAGATAGTCTAATAGGCAATGAGCAGTTCTTC.

This clonotype occurred many times. The germline gene is not matched at one end of the junction; a read error may be the cause. As DNA, the CDR3 is TGTGCCAGCAGCAAAGACTACGAGCAGTACTTC. This translates into CASSKDYEQYF. The chain carries TRBV3-1 and TRBJ2-7; no clear D. CDR1 LGHDT and CDR2 YNNKEL come from the germline V gene (reference sequence). There are 11 residues in the CDR3.

This clonotype was picked up a small number of times. This rearrangement joins TRBV3-1 to TRBJ1-6, with D maybe TRBD1 (6 bases). Per germline, CDR1 LGHDT and CDR2 YNNKEL (reference sequence). This CDR3 has 15 amino acids. V was shortened by 4 bases and J by 7 bases, with 14 bases between the two germline ends. CDR3: CASSPNRVWNSPLHF. Written as DNA, the CDR3 is TGTGCCAGCAGCCCGAACAGGGTGTGGAATTCACCCCTCCACTTT.

The rearrangement uses TRBV11-2 and TRBJ2-6; no clear D. V was cut by 0 bases and J by 0 bases, with 15 bases left in between. Germline CDR1 reads SGHAT; CDR2 reads FQNNGV. The CDR3 extends over 19 amino acids. CDR3 in amino acids: CASSLDLVGRSSGANVLTF. CDR3 nucleotides: TGTGCCAGCAGCTTAGATCTGGTAGGACGGAGCTCTGGGGCCAACGTCCTGACTTTC. The whole variable domain, filled in from reference TRBV11-2 and TRBJ2-6, reads EAGVAQSPRYKIIEKRQSVAFWCNPISGHATLYWYQQILGQGPKLLIQFQNNGVVDDSQLPKDRFSAERLKGVDSTLKIQPAKLEDSAVYLCASSLDLVGRSSGANVLTFGAGSRLTVL.

This clonotype was seen a handful of times. The rearrangement joins TRBV28 to TRBJ1-1, with D possibly matching TRBD1 (6 bases). The germline V gene has CDR1 MDHEN and CDR2 SYDVKM. The CDR3 consists of 13 residues. Between the trimmed V and J ends, which lost 7 bases and 3 bases, there was a span of 12 bases. CDR3 DNA: TGTGCCAGCAAGGGGGATCGCCACACTGAAGCTTTCTTT. Its protein is CASKGDRHTEAFF.

The rearrangement links TRBV7-2 to TRBJ2-3; D unclear. The CDR3 totals 13 residues. Per germline, CDR1 SGHTA and CDR2 FQGNSA. Trimming pared 4 bases from V and 6 bases from J, leaving 11 bases between. CDR3 bases: TGTGCCAGCAGCTACGGTTCGTCTGATACGCAGTATTTT. It codes for CASSYGSSDTQYF.

V gene TRBV27 combines with J gene TRBJ1-1, with 8 bases identical to TRBD1. This CDR3 comprises 13 residues. The germline gives CDR1 MNHEY, CDR2 SMNVEV (reference sequence). The junction had 5 bases not matched to a gene; V was cut back by 5 bases and J by 6 bases. Written as DNA, the CDR3 is TGTGCCAGCAGTGGCAGGGGGCTAGCTGAAGCTTTCTTT. Translating it yields CASSGRGLAEAFF.

This clonotype has a count of ten or more. J is TRBJ1-6 and V is TRBV2, with D possibly matching TRBD1 (6 bases). The CDR3 has 14 amino acids. V was clipped by 6 bases and J by 7 bases, with 13 bases between them. Germline V lookup: CDR1 SNHLY, CDR2 FYNNEI. This CDR3 is CASSLRGGNSPLHF. CDR3 bases: TGTGCCAGCAGCCTCAGGGGAGGGAATTCACCCCTCCACTTT.

This rearrangement joins TRBV30 to TRBJ2-3; D may be TRBD2 (6 bases). This CDR3 comprises 13 residues. CDR1 and CDR2 from the germline V gene are GTSNPN and SVGIG (reference sequence). Trimming removed 2 bases from V and 5 bases from J, with 11 bases in between. The CDR3 DNA is TGTGCCTGGAGTATGGGGGGAAGAGATACGCAGTATTTT. It encodes CAWSMGGRDTQYF.

J is TRBJ1-2 and V is TRBV20-1; D call uncertain. The CDR3 runs to 12 residues. Germline V gene data show CDR1 as DFQATT and CDR2 as SNEGSKA (reference sequence). V lost 6 bases, J lost 4 bases, and 12 bases lay in between. The CDR3 loop is CSAIRDGYGYTF. CDR3 DNA sequence: TGCAGTGCGATAAGGGATGGCTATGGCTACACCTTC.

This chain joins TRBV28 and TRBJ2-3; the D gene is possibly TRBD2 (7 bases). V lost 6 bases, J lost 1 base, and 14 bases lay in between. The CDR3 has 15 amino acids. In germline, CDR1 is MDHEN, CDR2 SYDVKM. The CDR3 coding sequence is TGTGCCAGCAGCCCTGGGGGGGCCCGCACAGATACGCAGTATTTT. Residues: CASSPGGARTDTQYF.

This clonotype turned up a few times. V is TRBV7-9 and J is TRBJ1-1; D unresolved. Germline values: CDR1 SEHNR, CDR2 FQNEAQ (reference sequence). V was pared by 1 base and J by 8 bases, with 17 bases between. The length of the CDR3 is 15 residues. The CDR3 is CASSLGGRVTGEAFF. Here the CDR3 DNA reads TGTGCCAGCAGCTTAGGCGGTAGAGTCACCGGAGAAGCTTTCTTT.